This TCR beta chain was captured by sequencing in a study of cytomegalovirus exposure and HLA in healthy donors. The donors were in the roughly 120-subject validation cohort; that cohort was separate from the 666-subject first cohort. Sequenced by immunoSEQ multiplex PCR; TCRdb stores in-frame clones only, minus some. The sample includes more than 50,000 clones, about 91% seen only once; the top ten take over 2%. The V gene's germline CDR1 is SGHVS and CDR2 FQNEAQ. The V gene lost 5 bases and the J gene lost 0 bases, with 11 bases spanning the gap. The CDR3 is made up of 15 amino acids. Sample: PBMCs. The J gene is TRBJ2-1, the V gene TRBV7-8, with D possibly being TRBD2 (5 bases). This sequence originates from a young woman in good health and CMV-seronegative. CDR3 residues: CASSVLGSSYNEQFF. CDR3 DNA: TGTGCCAGCAGCGTTTTGGGGAGCTCCTACAATGAGCAGTTCTTC.